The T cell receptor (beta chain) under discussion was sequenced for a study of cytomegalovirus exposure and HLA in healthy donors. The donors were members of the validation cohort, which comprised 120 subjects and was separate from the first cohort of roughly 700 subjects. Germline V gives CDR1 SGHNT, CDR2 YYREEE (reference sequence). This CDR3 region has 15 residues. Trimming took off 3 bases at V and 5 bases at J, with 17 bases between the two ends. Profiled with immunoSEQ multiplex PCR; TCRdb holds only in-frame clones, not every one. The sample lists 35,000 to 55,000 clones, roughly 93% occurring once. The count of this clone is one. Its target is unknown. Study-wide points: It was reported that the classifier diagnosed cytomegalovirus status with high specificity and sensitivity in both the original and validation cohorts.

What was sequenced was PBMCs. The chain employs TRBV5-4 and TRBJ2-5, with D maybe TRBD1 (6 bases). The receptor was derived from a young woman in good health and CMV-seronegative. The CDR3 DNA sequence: TGTGCCAGCAGCTCGAACAGGGATGGTCAGGAGACCCAGTACTTC. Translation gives CASSSNRDGQETQYF.